This note documents a single TCR beta chain sequence. Its specificity is not known. The use of a sample-barcoded 5' primer and a J-beta primer mix characterized a second PCR of 7 to 11 cycles. TCRdb called the 5' RACE reads again in MiXCR, with one record for every CDR3 protein. The sample holds approximately 690,000 distinct CDR3 sequences; 58% are singletons and the top ten take 30% to 45%. The data were taken from a study of blood T cells in healthy people across ages. Study conclusions and caveats: The study found TCR beta diversity correlated strongly with naive T cell percentage.

The germline CDR1 and CDR2 sequences are ENHRY and SYGVKD. V lost 6 bases and J lost 5; bases outside the gene matches: 2. The CDR3 runs to 14 residues. This receptor was taken from a man aged 55 to 70 in good health. The sequenced sample consisted of blood. The chain carries TRBV10-3 and TRBJ2-1, with TRBD2 matching over 12 bases. The CDR3 DNA is TGTGCCATCAGCTGGACTAGCGGGGACAATGAGCAGTTCTTC. Protein: CAISWTSGDNEQFF.